This record looks at one T cell receptor (beta chain) sequence and its context. CDR1 MNHEY and CDR2 SMNVEV come from the germline V gene (reference sequence). The germline V and J ends were trimmed by 8 bases and 2 bases, with 13 bases remaining between them. The CDR3 extends over 15 amino acids. Primers included in the PCR were 60 Vbeta and 13 Jbeta primers. The method was immunoSEQ multiplex PCR; TCRdb's version includes in-frame clones alone and lacks a portion of them. The listing records under 200,000 clones. This sample is part of a study of cytomegalovirus exposure and HLA in healthy donors. Sequenced input: PBMCs. The chain joins TRBV27 to TRBJ2-6, with unresolved D. This receptor was taken from a woman aged 18 to 35 in good health and CMV-seropositive. CDR3 sequence (DNA): TGTGCCAGCGCTAGTAGGTTTCCTGGGGCCAACGTCCTGACTTTC. Translation gives CASASRFPGANVLTF.